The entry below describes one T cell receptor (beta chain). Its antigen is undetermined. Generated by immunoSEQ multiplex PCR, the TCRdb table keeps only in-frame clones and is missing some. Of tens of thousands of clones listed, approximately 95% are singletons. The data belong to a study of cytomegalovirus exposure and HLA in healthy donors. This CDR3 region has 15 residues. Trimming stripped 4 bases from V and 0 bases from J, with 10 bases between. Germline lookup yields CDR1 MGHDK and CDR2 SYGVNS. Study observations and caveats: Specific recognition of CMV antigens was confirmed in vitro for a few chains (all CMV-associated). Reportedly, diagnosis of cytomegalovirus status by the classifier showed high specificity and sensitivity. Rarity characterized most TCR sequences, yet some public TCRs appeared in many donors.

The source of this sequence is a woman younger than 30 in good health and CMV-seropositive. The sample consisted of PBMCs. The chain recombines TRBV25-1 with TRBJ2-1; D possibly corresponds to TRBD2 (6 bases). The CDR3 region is CASSARGISYNEQFF. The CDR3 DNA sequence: TGTGCCAGCAGTGCTCGGGGGATCTCCTACAATGAGCAGTTCTTC.